This entry lists 32 T cell receptor beta chains sequenced from one sample in a study of T cell responses to AZD1222 COVID-19 vaccine listed by TCRdb under 2021. Receptors were amplified or captured by the immunoSEQ multiplex PCR assay. TCRdb retrieved this table from immuneACCESS and kept in-frame rearrangements only. Not all clones are present; in checked studies, unresolved V genes account for under half, and no reason is known for the remainder. In all, the sample holds about 160,000 clones, and approximately 90% of those were seen once. The top ten clonotypes cover 4% to 5.5% of the sample. The intended sense of this specimen's time point label: baseline before first vaccination. The treatment or condition tag for this specimen amounts to: meningococcal conjugate vaccine given as trial control. The material sequenced was peripheral blood, taken on day 0 of MenACWY control vaccination. The receptors here all came from an adult in good health.

V gene TRBV29-1 combines with J gene TRBJ2-7; D possibly matches TRBD1 or TRBD2 (5 bases each). Trimming took off 1 base at V and 4 bases at J, with 26 bases between the two ends. CDR3 length equals 18 residues. Germline CDR1 and CDR2: SQVTM and ANQGSEA. The CDR3 nucleotides read TGCAGCGTTGAAGTCATCCCGCCCCGGGACGCGACCGGTTACGAGCAGTACTTC. It yields the protein CSVEVIPPRDATGYEQYF.

V usage is TRBV7-2 and J usage is TRBJ2-1; 9 bases fit TRBD2. J lost 9 bases, V lost 5 bases, and 11 bases had no gene match. Germline V CDR1 and CDR2: SGHTA, FQGNSA. This CDR3 is built from 15 residues. In DNA, the CDR3 is TGTGCCAGCAGCGCCCTGGGGACTAGCCCCCGTGAGCAGTTCTTC. Its translation is CASSALGTSPREQFF. The complete variable domain, with remaining parts taken from reference TRBV7-2 and TRBJ2-1, reads GAGVSQSPSNKVTEKGKDVELRCDPISGHTALYWYRQSLGQGLEFLIYFQGNSAPDKSGLPSDRFSAERTGGSVSTLTIQRTQQEDSAVYLCASSALGTSPREQFFGPGTRLTVL.

The gene calls are TRBV5-8 and TRBJ1-1, with a tentative D call TRBD1 (6 bases). The CDR3 runs to 13 residues. Trimming removed 4 bases from V and 6 bases from J, with 13 bases in between. Germline values: CDR1 SGHTS, CDR2 YDEGEE. CDR3 bases: TGTGCCAGCAGCCCGAGGGGGGACGCTGAAGCTTTCTTT. Amino acid sequence: CASSPRGDAEAFF.

This clone was detected a few times. The chain joins TRBV10-3 to TRBJ1-2; 8 positions agree with TRBD1. Germline-derived CDR1 and CDR2 are ENHRY and SYGVKD. V dropped 6 bases and J dropped 8; count of bases not matched to a gene: 11. This CDR3 comprises 14 residues. This CDR3 is CAISGRQGTEGYTF. CDR3 nucleotides: TGTGCCATCAGCGGAAGACAGGGGACGGAGGGCTACACCTTC.

Only a few counts were recorded for this clone. The chain combines TRBV28 with TRBJ1-4; D is ambiguous. This CDR3 is built from 17 residues. V was trimmed by 5 bases and J by 4 bases, leaving 20 bases between them. Germline V lookup: CDR1 MDHEN, CDR2 SYDVKM. The CDR3 coding sequence is TGTGCCAGCAGTCCCAGATCCGGACGCATTCTTAATGAAAAACTGTTTTTT. Its protein is CASSPRSGRILNEKLFF.

The chain recombines TRBV6-6 with TRBJ2-3; D perhaps matches TRBD1 (5 bases). The CDR3 has 14 residues. V gave up 10 bases and J gave up 1 base, with 15 bases separating them. CDR1 and CDR2 (germline): MNHNY, SVGAGI (reference sequence). CDR3 sequence: CAILRGLGTDTQYF. DNA for the CDR3: TGTGCCATCCTAAGGGGCCTAGGCACAGATACGCAGTATTTT.

The rearrangement joins TRBV11-3 to TRBJ2-2; D is unresolved. Between the trimmed V and J ends, which lost 1 base and 1 base, there was a span of 4 bases. The CDR3 has 14 amino acids. The germline gives CDR1 SGHNT, CDR2 YENEEA. The CDR3 region is CASSLAVNTGELFF. The CDR3, as DNA: TGTGCCAGCAGCTTAGCAGTGAACACCGGGGAGCTGTTTTTT.

This CDR3 reads CASSQDWSGEGAEAFF. As DNA, the CDR3 is TGCGCCAGCAGCCAAGATTGGTCCGGTGAGGGCGCTGAAGCTTTCTTT. The rearrangement joins TRBV4-3 to TRBJ1-1; D not resolved. The CDR3 length is 16 residues. Trimming pared 0 bases from V and 6 bases from J, leaving 17 bases between. CDR1 LGHNA and CDR2 YSLEER come from the germline V gene.

This rearrangement joins TRBV7-9 to TRBJ1-6, with D hard to call. The germline CDR1 and CDR2 sequences are SEHNR and FQNEAQ (reference sequence). The CDR3 has 14 amino acids. Trimming took 7 bases from V and 6 from J, leaving 13 bases between them. This chain's CDR3 is CASTGRTANSPLHF. The CDR3 region has the DNA TGTGCCAGCACCGGCCGAACAGCTAATTCACCCCTCCACTTT.

The rearrangement uses TRBV6-1 and TRBJ1-1; D perhaps matches TRBD1 (5 bases). V dropped 1 base and J dropped 7 bases, with 22 bases sitting between them. CDR3 length equals 17 residues. Germline values: CDR1 MNHNS, CDR2 SASEGT. CDR3 in amino acids: CASSEGQAGTRLLEAFF. CDR3 nucleotide sequence: TGTGCCAGCAGTGAAGGGCAGGCAGGGACTAGATTACTTGAAGCTTTCTTT.

This clone appeared a few times. The genes are TRBV29-1 and TRBJ1-5, with D unresolved. The V gene's germline CDR1 is SQVTM and CDR2 ANQGSEA. V was shortened by 6 bases and J by 2 bases, with 8 bases between the two germline ends. The CDR3 runs 12 residues. In nucleotides, the CDR3 is TGCAGCGTCCAATACGGCAATCAGCCCCAGCATTTT. Its protein product is CSVQYGNQPQHF.

The genes are TRBV2 and TRBJ2-2, with TRBD2 matching over 13 bases. This CDR3 comprises 16 residues. Trimming took 4 bases from V and 4 from J; bases not matched to a gene: 3. Germline CDR1 reads SNHLY; CDR2 reads FYNNEI. The CDR3 DNA reads TGTGCCAGCAGTGCCACTAGCGGGAGGGGCACCGGGGAGCTGTTTTTT. Translating gives CASSATSGRGTGELFF.

This chain connects TRBV6-2 or TRBV6-3 to TRBJ2-5, with D uncertain. Germline V gene sequence: CDR1 MNHEY, CDR2 SVGEGT. The CDR3 is 12 amino acids. Trimming left V 2 bases short and J 3 bases short, with 4 bases between. CDR3 sequence (DNA): TGTGCCAGCAGTTACCCTGAAGAGACCCAGTACTTC. This codes for CASSYPEETQYF.

CDR3 protein: CASSPYLAGGELFF. CDR3 coding DNA: TGCGCCAGCAGCCCCTACTTGGCCGGCGGGGAGCTGTTTTTT. The chain has TRBV4-3 and TRBJ2-2; D is uncertain. Germline V gene data show CDR1 as LGHNA and CDR2 as YSLEER. The CDR3 consists of 14 residues. Deletions cut 4 bases from V and 7 bases from J, with 13 bases between.

The chain couples TRBV10-3 to TRBJ2-1; D not resolved. The germline V and J ends were trimmed by 0 bases and 2 bases, with 8 bases remaining between them. CDR1 is ENHRY, CDR2 SYGVKD, per germline. This CDR3 region has 15 residues. The CDR3 is CAISESGQAYNEQFF. DNA of the CDR3: TGTGCCATCAGTGAGTCAGGGCAAGCCTACAATGAGCAGTTCTTC.

The rearrangement links TRBV24-1 to TRBJ2-1; a possible D gene is TRBD2 (6 bases). Trimming cost V 0 bases and J 8 bases, with 25 bases left between them. This CDR3 has 19 residues. Germline CDR1 and CDR2: KGHDR and SFDVKD. The DNA for the CDR3 is TGTGCCACCAGTGATTTGAAAGGGCCGGGACTCAACCGAGGCGATGAGCAGTTCTTC. This translates into CATSDLKGPGLNRGDEQFF.

This clone was recorded only once. The genes are TRBV15 and TRBJ2-7; no definite D call. Trimming took off 3 bases at V and 4 bases at J, with 10 bases between the two ends. CDR1 and CDR2 (germline): LNHNV, YYDKDF (reference sequence). CDR3 length: 13 amino acids. CDR3 nucleotide sequence: TGTGCCACCAGCAGTGGATCCTTTTACGAGCAGTACTTC. Translating gives CATSSGSFYEQYF.

This chain links TRBV28 with TRBJ1-5; no clear D. The CDR3 is 14 residues long. Germline values: CDR1 MDHEN, CDR2 SYDVKM. The V gene lost 2 bases and the J gene lost 3 bases, with 8 bases spanning the gap. The DNA for the CDR3 is TGTGCCAGCAGTTTAGGGCAGGACAATCAGCCCCAGCATTTT. This sequence encodes CASSLGQDNQPQHF. Full variable domain (rest looked up from reference TRBV28 and TRBJ1-5): DVKVTQSSRYLVKRTGEKVFLECVQDMDHENMFWYRQDPGLGLRLIYFSYDVKMKEKGDIPEGYSVSREKKERFSLILESASTNQTSMYLCASSLGQDNQPQHFGDGTRLSIL.

The rearrangement uses TRBV9 and TRBJ1-5; no definite D call. The V end lost 4 bases, the J end lost 5 bases, and 13 bases lay between the germline ends. Germline CDR1 is SGDLS and CDR2 is YYNGEE. The CDR3 consists of 14 residues. CDR3 DNA: TGTGCCAGCAGCCCCAAGGGTGATTATCAGCCCCAGCATTTT. It translates to CASSPKGDYQPQHF.

This chain connects TRBV2 to TRBJ1-2; 12 positions agree with TRBD1. With V trimmed by 7 bases and J by 6 bases, 6 bases remained unmatched. Looked up from germline, CDR1 is SNHLY and CDR2 is FYNNEI. The CDR3 contains 14 residues. The CDR3 protein is CASTAGTGGNGYTF. As DNA, the CDR3 is TGTGCCAGCACCGCCGGGACAGGGGGCAATGGCTACACCTTC.

The chain is built from TRBV7-3 and TRBJ2-3, with TRBD2 matching 7 bases. CDR1 SGHTA and CDR2 FQGTGA come from the germline V gene. V shed 5 bases and J 4 bases; nucleotides not matched to a gene: 15. This CDR3 comprises 17 residues. The CDR3 loop is CASSRTAEGGRSDTQYF. The CDR3 DNA reads TGTGCCAGCAGCCGAACCGCGGAGGGCGGGAGATCAGATACGCAGTATTTT.

The rearrangement joins TRBV11-2 to TRBJ2-1, with 9 positions matching TRBD2. The junction had 11 bases not matched to a gene; V was cut back by 4 bases and J by 7 bases. The CDR3 totals 16 residues. Germline assignment: CDR1 SGHAT and CDR2 FQNNGV. Written as DNA, the CDR3 is TGTGCCAGCAGCTCGGTTGGGGGACTAGCTTTGAATGAGCAGTTCTTC. Translated: CASSSVGGLALNEQFF.

The gene calls are TRBV14 and TRBJ2-7; 11 nucleotides align to TRBD2. The CDR3 loop spans 15 amino acids. The V and J ends lost 3 bases and 8 bases, in that order; junction bases with no gene match: 9. Looked up from germline, CDR1 is SGHDN and CDR2 is FVKESK. The CDR3 loop is CASSHPTSGSHQQYF. The CDR3 coding sequence is TGTGCCAGCAGCCACCCTACTAGCGGGAGCCACCAGCAGTACTTC.

V is TRBV28 and J is TRBJ1-1; TRBD1 matches 9 bases. Germline-derived CDR1 and CDR2 are MDHEN and SYDVKM. This CDR3 spans 14 amino acids. The junction had 6 bases not matched to a gene; V was cut back by 5 bases and J by 5 bases. In DNA form, the CDR3 reads TGTGCCAGCAGTCCAGGGACAGGGCGAACTGAAGCTTTCTTT. It codes for CASSPGTGRTEAFF.

The gene calls are TRBV10-3 and TRBJ1-2; 7 bases are a match to TRBD1. J lost 4 bases, V lost 6 bases, and 14 bases had no gene match. The CDR3 runs 16 residues. The germline CDR1 and CDR2 sequences are ENHRY and SYGVKD. The CDR3 sequence: CAISTGTDPARYGYTF. The CDR3 bases are TGTGCCATCAGCACCGGGACAGACCCCGCCCGCTATGGCTACACCTTC.

This clone was seen a single time. The chain uses TRBV12-5 and TRBJ2-5; TRBD2 aligns across 7 bases. V trimming: 6 bases; J trimming: 1 base; junction bases outside the gene matches: 5. CDR1 and CDR2 from the germline V gene are LGHNT and FRNRAP. The length of the CDR3 is 14 residues. CDR3 region: CASGSSGVQETQYF. In DNA, the CDR3 is TGTGCTAGTGGCTCCAGCGGGGTCCAAGAGACCCAGTACTTC.

The gene calls are TRBV5-1 and TRBJ2-3; 9 bases map to TRBD2. CDR3 length equals 16 residues. Germline assignment: CDR1 SGHRS and CDR2 YFSETQ. V lost 3 bases and J lost 1; bases outside the gene matches: 6. The CDR3 loop is CASSYLTSGGTDTQYF. The CDR3 nucleotides are TGCGCCAGCAGCTACCTGACTAGCGGAGGCACAGATACGCAGTATTTT.

This chain uses TRBV7-3 with TRBJ2-7; TRBD2 matches 11 bases. V dropped 1 base and J dropped 4; count of bases not matched to a gene: 9. The germline gives CDR1 SGHTA, CDR2 FQGTGA. The length of the CDR3 is 17 residues. This CDR3 reads CASSLSIVASGRYEQYF. The CDR3 DNA reads TGTGCCAGCAGCTTAAGTATAGTAGCTAGCGGGAGGTACGAGCAGTACTTC.

The J gene is TRBJ2-7, the V gene TRBV6-5, with a weak D call TRBD1 (6 bases). V was cut by 6 bases and J by 4 bases, with 10 bases left in between. The V gene's germline CDR1 is MNHEY and CDR2 SVGAGI. CDR3 length equals 12 residues. CDR3 protein: CASRKGDYEQYF. For the CDR3, the DNA is TGTGCCAGCAGAAAGGGGGATTACGAGCAGTACTTC.

This clone was observed a single time. The genes are TRBV7-9 and TRBJ2-3, with 8 positions matching TRBD1. Germline V gene sequence: CDR1 SEHNR, CDR2 FQNEAQ (reference sequence). The trim removed 1 base at V and 4 bases at J, leaving 7 bases unmatched. The CDR3 is 16 residues long. Here the CDR3 reads CASSLDRGFSSDTQYF. DNA of the CDR3: TGTGCCAGCAGCTTAGACAGGGGGTTTAGTTCAGATACGCAGTATTTT.

The genes are TRBV4-2 and TRBJ2-1, with D perhaps TRBD2 (5 bases). V lost 0 bases, J lost 10 bases, and 10 bases lay in between. From germline, CDR1 is LGHNA and CDR2 YNFKEQ. This CDR3 contains 13 residues. The CDR3 loop is CASSQEDPGEQFF. As DNA, the CDR3 is TGTGCCAGCAGCCAAGAAGATCCGGGGGAGCAGTTCTTC.

This chain uses TRBV6-1 with TRBJ2-4, with D uncertain. The CDR3 has 14 amino acids. Germline V lookup: CDR1 MNHNS, CDR2 SASEGT. V was trimmed by 1 base and J by 1 base, leaving 5 bases between them. The CDR3 sequence: CASSEGVAKNIQYF. The DNA of the CDR3 is TGTGCCAGCAGTGAAGGGGTGGCCAAAAACATTCAGTACTTC.